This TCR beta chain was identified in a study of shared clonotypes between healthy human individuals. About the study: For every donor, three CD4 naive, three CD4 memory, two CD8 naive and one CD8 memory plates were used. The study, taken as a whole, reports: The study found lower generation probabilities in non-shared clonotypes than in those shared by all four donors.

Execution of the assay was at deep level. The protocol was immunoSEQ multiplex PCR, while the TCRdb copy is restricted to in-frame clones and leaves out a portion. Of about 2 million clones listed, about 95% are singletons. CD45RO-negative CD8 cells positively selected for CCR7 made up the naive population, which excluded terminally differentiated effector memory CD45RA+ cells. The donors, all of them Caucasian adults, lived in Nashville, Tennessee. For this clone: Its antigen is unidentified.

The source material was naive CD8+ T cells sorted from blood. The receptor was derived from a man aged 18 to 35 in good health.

CDR3: CASSLDRLAAHTDTQYF. DNA of the CDR3: TGTGCCAGCAGCTTAGACCGACTAGCGGCACACACAGATACGCAGTATTTT. The chain is built from TRBV11-2 and TRBJ2-3; 9 positions agree with TRBD2. Germline V gene lookup returns CDR1 SGHAT and CDR2 FQNNGV. Trimming took 0 bases from V and 2 from J; bases not matched to a gene: 6. The CDR3 has 17 amino acids. Full variable domain (rest looked up from reference TRBV11-2 and TRBJ2-3): EAGVAQSPRYKIIEKRQSVAFWCNPISGHATLYWYQQILGQGPKLLIQFQNNGVVDDSQLPKDRFSAERLKGVDSTLKIQPAKLEDSAVYLCASSLDRLAAHTDTQYFGPGTRLTVL.